This T cell receptor (beta chain) was captured in a study of cytomegalovirus exposure and HLA in healthy donors. Primers for the PCR totalled 60 Vbeta and 13 Jbeta. Method: immunoSEQ multiplex PCR; TCRdb's copy keeps in-frame clones and lacks some. The sample shows 80,000 to 95,000 clones, 70% to 90% of them seen only once. CDR3 size: 16 residues. Germline loops: CDR1 MDHEN, CDR2 SYDVKM. Deletions cut 3 bases from V and 3 bases from J, with 12 bases between. Source material: PBMCs. The TCR sequence derives from a young woman in good health and CMV-seropositive. The genes are TRBV28 and TRBJ2-6, with D possibly TRBD1 on 6 matching bases. Here the CDR3 reads CASSLSGAGGANVLTF. CDR3 coding DNA: TGTGCCAGCAGTTTGTCAGGGGCAGGTGGGGCCAACGTCCTGACTTTC.